This TCR beta chain was found in a study of blood T cell repertoires in COVID-19. About the research overall: Nucleic acid was either cDNA or gDNA, and it came from T cells, B-cell-depleted T cells, or PBMCs.

With 5 bases clipped from V and 5 bases from J, the junction kept 18 bases outside the gene matches. Per the germline V gene, CDR1 is LNHDA and CDR2 is SQIVND (reference sequence). This CDR3 spans 19 amino acids. How the authors handled the data: Reference gene primer amplification in the assay estimated nucleated cell counts. Some clones are missing from TCRdb's copy, which holds only in-frame ones; the method was immunoSEQ multiplex PCR. For V, J and clone size, that table is used; D and trimming come from the DNA. This sample has some 100,000 clones, with over 75% found just once. This clone was picked up one time.

The specimen was peripheral blood. The TCR comes from a man older than 75 with active or convalescent COVID-19. V and J are TRBV19 and TRBJ2-2; 9 bases agree with TRBD2. The CDR3 region is CASSYPGLAGPRGTGELFF. The CDR3, as DNA: TGTGCCAGTAGTTACCCCGGGCTAGCGGGGCCCCGAGGGACCGGGGAGCTGTTTTTT.